This TCR beta chain was profiled in a study of T cell responses to AZD1222 COVID-19 vaccine. The CDR3 spans 14 residues. Germline CDR1 and CDR2: SGHRS and YFSETQ. Trimming stripped 0 bases from V and 5 bases from J, with 9 bases between. Sequencing was performed with immunoSEQ multiplex PCR; in TCRdb, only in-frame clones are kept and a portion is missing. Of over 150,000 clones in the sample, roughly 94% were seen once. This specimen was peripheral blood, taken on day 0 of MenACWY control vaccination. The chain joins TRBV5-1 to TRBJ2-1; maybe TRBD2 (5 bases). This clonotype was sampled from an adult in good health. The DNA of the CDR3 is TGCGCCAGCAGCTTGGAGTCGCGGGACAATGAGCAGTTCTTC. The encoded protein is CASSLESRDNEQFF.